This TCR beta chain comes out of a study of blood T cells in healthy people across ages. This clonotype came up a few times. Its antigen is as yet unknown. Study conclusions and caveats: Unsorted PBMC input precluded a conclusive naive versus antigen-experienced comparison. Correlation between TCR beta diversity and naive T cell percentage was strong.

Healthy Caucasian individuals from Russia aged roughly 6 to 90 served as donors. Using a J-beta primer mix together with a sample-barcoded 5' primer, a second PCR was run for 7 to 11 cycles. MiXCR was run by TCRdb on the 5' RACE reads, yielding one entry per CDR3 protein. There are about 640,000 distinct CDR3 sequences in the sample; roughly 50% occur only once, and over 35% lies in the top ten. The CDR3 runs to 13 residues. V was pared by 2 bases and J by 4 bases, with 5 bases between. CDR1 and CDR2 from the germline V gene are MNHNY and SVGAGI (reference sequence). This TCR was sampled from a man aged 60 to 75 in good health. The chain joins TRBV6-6 to TRBJ1-4; D call uncertain. The sequencing input was blood. As DNA, the CDR3 is TGTGCCAGCAGTTACGCCTATAATGAAAAACTGTTTTTT. Translating gives CASSYAYNEKLFF.